This TCR beta chain was sequenced during a study of shared clonotypes between healthy human individuals (dated by TCRdb to the early 2020s). Turning to the overall study: A few men and a couple of women, aged 18 to 49 years, made up the cohort. The study deeply sequenced blood TCR repertoires of five healthy adults to estimate repertoire size and the extent of clonotype sharing between individuals. Per donor, three plates each were used for CD4 naive and CD4 memory, two for CD8 naive, and one for CD8 memory. To increase sequencing depth and limit assay-specific biases, TCR repertoire library preparation and sequencing were carried out by different laboratories using diverse techniques. Per donor, leukapheresis produced somewhere between about 0.9 and 9 billion PBMCs.

This clone has a handful of counts. Its antigen remains unidentified. The record has no base qualities; no much larger clone is one base away. General study outcomes and caveats: Pairwise subsampling indicated that sequencing depth was expected to affect the degree of clonotype sharing among donors. Clonotypes shared by all four sorted-subset donors showed higher generation probabilities than non-shared clonotypes. Sharing across a few donors was observed for 5% to 6.5% of naive CD4, 3% to 4% of naive CD8, 2.3% of memory CD4, and approximately 0.41% of memory CD8 clonotypes. Incomplete sequencing was indicated by rarefaction of sorted-subset datasets, despite the large sequencing depth. Because the study included only a small number of donors, the genetic and exposure-history diversity represented was limited. Sampling was restricted to blood, and TCR repertoires in tissue are likely to differ from TCR repertoires in blood. Naive subsets generally had larger estimated clonotype richness than memory subsets did.

Between the V and J ends, shortened by 3 bases and 4 bases respectively, the junction contains 14 bases. Via the germline V gene (reference sequence), CDR1 is WNHNN and CDR2 SYGVQD. Taken from cysteine to phenylalanine, the CDR3 has 15 residues. Only CDR3 DNA is held: 45 bases, read in frame from base 1. Healthy HIV-negative adults with no recently reported acute infections or vaccinations were included as donors. All donors were Caucasian adults living in Nashville, Tennessee, USA. CD4+ T cells were enriched by magnetic negative selection; naive cells were then positively selected on CD45RA, and the negative fraction formed the memory subset. Blood was obtained by leukapheresis, after which PBMCs were separated by Ficoll-Histopaque density gradient centrifugation and cryopreserved in liquid nitrogen vapor phase. Analytical flow cytometry was used to check the purity and quantity of each magnetically sorted T cell population. Genomic DNA was isolated from every sorted fraction and measured by UV absorbance on a Nanodrop 2000c.

Using the deep immunoSEQ assay, TCR CDR3 regions were amplified from genomic DNA by multiplex PCR. Genomic DNA extracted from each cell subset was distributed evenly over all wells of several immunoSEQ 96-well plates, and each plate served as one replicate. For sorted subsets, roughly 190 ng of genomic DNA, equivalent to around 30,000 T cell genomes, went into each replicate PCR. Purified libraries were quantified with a Qubit 3.0 fluorometer, sized on a Bioanalyzer 2100, and re-quantified with the KAPA Library Quantification kit. Every immunoSEQ 96-well plate was sequenced on a dedicated single-read 150-cycle Illumina NextSeq 550 flow cell. The original pipeline was this. The immunoSEQ output contained only junctional sequences without quality scores, so filtering could not match that applied to full-length reads. To assign V/J genes and CDR3, sequences were annotated against IMGT germline references using PyIR, a Python wrapper for IgBLAST v1.9. Reads with weak V/J assignments (E-value above 1e-6), missing CDR3, stop codons, out-of-frame junctions, or ambiguous translated residues were removed. A V3J clonotype was defined by an identical inferred V gene, J gene, and CDR3 amino acid sequence. Percentage overlap between repertoires was computed as shared unique clonotypes divided by the size of the smaller repertoire. Richness of each repertoire was evaluated using RTK rarefaction, the Chao1 estimator, and Recon v2.1 estimates of unobserved clonotypes. For all TCRbeta clonotypes obtained by the gDNA method from four donors, generation probabilities were computed with OLGA. TCRdb re-hosts the immuneACCESS table, in-frame sequences only. Its copies lack some clones; in the studies checked, an unresolved V gene accounts for under half of them, and the cause for the rest is not known. V and J calls and clone size are as listed in that table; D and trimming were resolved from the DNA. Here the sample has around 1,100,000 clones; roughly 80% occur a single time. The top ten hold about 0.94% of the sample.

The sequence links TRBV10-1 to TRBJ2-3; 5 matching bases give a weak D call of TRBD2. The origin of this receptor is a man aged 18-30 years in good health. Some clones in this sample may be carry-over from other donors' samples. The specimen was memory CD4+ T cells from PBMCs. What the cell subset or site label conveys for this sample: CD45RA-negative fraction. The CDR3 loop reads CASSDSPSKADTQYF. The DNA sequence is TGCGCCAGCAGTGATTCTCCTAGCAAAGCAGATACGCAGTATTTT.